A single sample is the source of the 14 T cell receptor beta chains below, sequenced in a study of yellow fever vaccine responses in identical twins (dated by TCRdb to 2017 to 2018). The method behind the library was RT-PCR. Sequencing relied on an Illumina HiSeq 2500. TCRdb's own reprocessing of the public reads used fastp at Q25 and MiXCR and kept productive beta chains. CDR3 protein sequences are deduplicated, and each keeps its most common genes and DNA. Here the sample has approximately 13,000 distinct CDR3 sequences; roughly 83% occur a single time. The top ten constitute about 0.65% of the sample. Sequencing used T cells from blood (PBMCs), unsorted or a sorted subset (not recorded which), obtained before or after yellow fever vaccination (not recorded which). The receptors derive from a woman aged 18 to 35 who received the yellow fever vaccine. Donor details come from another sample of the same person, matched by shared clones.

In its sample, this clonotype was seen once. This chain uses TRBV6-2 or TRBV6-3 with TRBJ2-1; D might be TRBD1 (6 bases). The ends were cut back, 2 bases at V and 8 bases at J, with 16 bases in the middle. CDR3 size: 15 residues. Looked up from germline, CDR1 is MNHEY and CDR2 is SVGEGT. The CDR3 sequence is CASSYRQFEGDEQFF. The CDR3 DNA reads TGTGCCAGCAGTTACAGACAGTTTGAGGGGGATGAGCAGTTCTTC.

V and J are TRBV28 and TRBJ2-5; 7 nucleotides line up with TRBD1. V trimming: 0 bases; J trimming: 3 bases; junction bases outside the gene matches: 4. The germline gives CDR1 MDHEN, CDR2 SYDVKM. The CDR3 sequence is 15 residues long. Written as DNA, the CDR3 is TGTGCCAGCAGTTTATGGCGACAGGGCAAAGAGACCCAGTACTTC. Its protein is CASSLWRQGKETQYF. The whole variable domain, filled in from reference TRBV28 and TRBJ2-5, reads DVKVTQSSRYLVKRTGEKVFLECVQDMDHENMFWYRQDPGLGLRLIYFSYDVKMKEKGDIPEGYSVSREKKERFSLILESASTNQTSMYLCASSLWRQGKETQYFGPGTRLLVL.

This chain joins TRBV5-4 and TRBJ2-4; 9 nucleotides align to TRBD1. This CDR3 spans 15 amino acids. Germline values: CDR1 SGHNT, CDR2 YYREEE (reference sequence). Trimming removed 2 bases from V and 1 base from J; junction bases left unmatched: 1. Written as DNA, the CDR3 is TGTGCCAGCAGCTTTGGACAGGGGGCCAAAAACATTCAGTACTTC. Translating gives CASSFGQGAKNIQYF.

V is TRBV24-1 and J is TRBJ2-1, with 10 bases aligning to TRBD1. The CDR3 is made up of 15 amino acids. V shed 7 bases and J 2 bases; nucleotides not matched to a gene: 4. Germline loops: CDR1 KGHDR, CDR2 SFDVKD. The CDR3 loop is CATSPGQGAYNEQFF. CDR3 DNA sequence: TGTGCCACCAGCCCCGGACAGGGGGCCTACAATGAGCAGTTCTTC.

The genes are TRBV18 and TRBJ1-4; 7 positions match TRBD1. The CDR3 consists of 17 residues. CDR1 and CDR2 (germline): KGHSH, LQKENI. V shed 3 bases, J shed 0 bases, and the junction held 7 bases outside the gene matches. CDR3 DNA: TGTGCCAGCTCACCTCGGACAGGCGTTGCAACTAATGAAAAACTGTTTTTT. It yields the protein CASSPRTGVATNEKLFF.

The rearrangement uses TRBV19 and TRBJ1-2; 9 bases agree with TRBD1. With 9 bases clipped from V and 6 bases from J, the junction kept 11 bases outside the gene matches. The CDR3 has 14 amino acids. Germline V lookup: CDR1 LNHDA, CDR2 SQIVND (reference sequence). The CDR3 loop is CASYITGTGHGYTF. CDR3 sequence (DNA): TGTGCCAGCTATATAACCGGGACAGGGCATGGCTACACCTTC.

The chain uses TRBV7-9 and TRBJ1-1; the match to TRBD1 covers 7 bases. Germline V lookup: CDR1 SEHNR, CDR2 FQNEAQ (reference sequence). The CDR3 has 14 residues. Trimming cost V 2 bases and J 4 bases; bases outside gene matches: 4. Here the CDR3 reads CASSLSSGGTEAFF. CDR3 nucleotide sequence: TGTGCCAGCAGCTTATCATCAGGGGGCACTGAAGCTTTCTTT.

The CDR3 loop is CASSSGVWETQYF. As DNA, the CDR3 is TGTGCCAGCAGTTCAGGGGTTTGGGAGACCCAGTACTTC. The V and J genes are TRBV12-3 or TRBV12-4 and TRBJ2-5, with D possibly matching TRBD1 (6 bases). This CDR3 is 13 amino acids long. V was shortened by 4 bases and J by 5 bases, with 11 bases between the two germline ends.

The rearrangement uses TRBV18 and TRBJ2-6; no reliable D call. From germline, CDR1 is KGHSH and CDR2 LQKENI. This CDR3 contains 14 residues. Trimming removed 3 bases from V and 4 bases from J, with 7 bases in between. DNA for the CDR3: TGTGCCAGCTCACCCGCCTGGGGGGCCAACGTCCTGACTTTC. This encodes CASSPAWGANVLTF.

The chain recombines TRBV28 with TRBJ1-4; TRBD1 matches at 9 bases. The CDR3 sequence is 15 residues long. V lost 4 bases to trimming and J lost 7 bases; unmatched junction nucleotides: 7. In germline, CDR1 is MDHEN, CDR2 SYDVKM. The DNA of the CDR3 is TGTGCCAGCAGTTCATCCGGGACAGGGCGTGAAAAACTGTTTTTT. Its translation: CASSSSGTGREKLFF.

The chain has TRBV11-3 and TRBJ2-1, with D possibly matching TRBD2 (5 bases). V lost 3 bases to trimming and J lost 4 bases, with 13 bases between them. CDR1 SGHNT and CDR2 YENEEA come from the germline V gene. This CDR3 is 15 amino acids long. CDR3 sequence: CASSFGNSGYNEQFF. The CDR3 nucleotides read TGTGCCAGCAGCTTCGGGAATTCCGGGTACAATGAGCAGTTCTTC. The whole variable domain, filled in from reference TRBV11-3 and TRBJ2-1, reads EAGVVQSPRYKIIEKKQPVAFWCNPISGHNTLYWYLQNLGQGPELLIRYENEEAVDDSQLPKDRFSAERLKGVDSTLKIQPAELGDSAVYLCASSFGNSGYNEQFFGPGTRLTVL.

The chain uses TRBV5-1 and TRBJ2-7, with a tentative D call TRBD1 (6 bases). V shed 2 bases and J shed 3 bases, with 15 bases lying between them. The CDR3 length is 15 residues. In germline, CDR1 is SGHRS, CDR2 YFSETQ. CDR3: CASSLNSGGGYEQYV. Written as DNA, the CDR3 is TGCGCCAGCAGCTTAAATTCTGGGGGCGGCTACGAGCAGTACGTC.

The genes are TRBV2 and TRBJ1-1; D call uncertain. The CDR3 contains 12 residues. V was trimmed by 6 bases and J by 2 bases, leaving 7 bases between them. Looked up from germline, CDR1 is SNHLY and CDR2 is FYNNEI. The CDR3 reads CASRRDNTEAFF. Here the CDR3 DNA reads TGTGCCAGCAGAAGGGATAACACTGAAGCTTTCTTT.

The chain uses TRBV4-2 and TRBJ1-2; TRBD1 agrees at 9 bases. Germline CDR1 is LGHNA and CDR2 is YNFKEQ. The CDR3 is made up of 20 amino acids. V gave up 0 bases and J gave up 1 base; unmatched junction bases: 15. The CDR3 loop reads CASSQDLPSGTGLGNYGYTF. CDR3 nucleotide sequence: TGTGCCAGCAGCCAAGATTTGCCCAGCGGGACAGGGTTGGGTAACTATGGCTACACCTTC.